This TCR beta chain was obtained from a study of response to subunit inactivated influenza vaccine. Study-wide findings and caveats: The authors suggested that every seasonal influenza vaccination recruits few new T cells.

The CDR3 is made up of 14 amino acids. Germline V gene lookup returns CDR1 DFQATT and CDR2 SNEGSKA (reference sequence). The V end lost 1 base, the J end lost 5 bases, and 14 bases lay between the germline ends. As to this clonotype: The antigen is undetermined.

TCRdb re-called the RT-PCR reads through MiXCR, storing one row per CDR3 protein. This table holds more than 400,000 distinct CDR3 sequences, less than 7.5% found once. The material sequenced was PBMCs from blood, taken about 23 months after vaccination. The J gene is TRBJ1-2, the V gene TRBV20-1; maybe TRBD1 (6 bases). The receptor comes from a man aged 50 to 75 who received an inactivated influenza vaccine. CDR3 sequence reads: CSARAGGAGYGYTF. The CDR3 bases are TGCAGTGCTAGAGCCGGGGGCGCGGGTTATGGCTACACCTTC.